A selection of T cell receptor beta chains follows, all from one sample in a study of blood T cell repertoires in COVID-19. Produced via immunoSEQ multiplex PCR; TCRdb's table is partial and in-frame only. The table records just over 300,000 clones, approximately 90% of them present only once. Sequenced input: peripheral blood. These TCRs come from a man aged 18 to 29 with active or convalescent COVID-19. CDR3s include the opening cysteine and the closing phenylalanine or tryptophan.

cdr3_aa	v_call	j_call	cdr3_length
CAISSASGGSLADTQYF	TRBV10-3	TRBJ2-3	17
CASSLRTGSTEAFF	TRBV18	TRBJ1-1	14
CASSFGQGAFDEQYF	TRBV7-9	TRBJ2-7	15
CASRPPPGGQGLHTIYF	TRBV7-9	TRBJ1-3	17
CASSAKSGGNGYTF	TRBV5-1	TRBJ1-2	14
CASSYSSGTGAHGYTF	TRBV6-2/TRBV6-3	TRBJ1-2	16
CASSPMESSYNEQFF	TRBV4-1	TRBJ2-1	15
CASSPNRILDNSPLHF	TRBV18	TRBJ1-6	16
CASSLEPGRDYGYTF	TRBV5-1	TRBJ1-2	15
CASSYQGGLSGYTF	TRBV6-5	TRBJ1-2	14
CASSLAIGQGIPEAFF	TRBV7-8	TRBJ1-1	16
CASSPSQGTYEQYF	TRBV5-1	TRBJ2-7	14
CASSLASGTREAFF	TRBV5-8	TRBJ1-1	14
CASSPDGTGNGYTF	TRBV18	TRBJ1-2	14
CASSMTAESNSPLHF	TRBV19	TRBJ1-6	15
CASSVVGQGGLSDGYTF	TRBV9	TRBJ1-2	17
CASSQKRDFLPYEQYF	TRBV4-3	TRBJ2-7	16
CASSVQGLLEQYF	TRBV25-1	TRBJ2-7	13
CASSLGGAGNEQFF	TRBV6-5	TRBJ2-1	14
CASSETSTDTQYF	TRBV10-2	TRBJ2-3	13
CASSLAVQGDYGYTF	TRBV7-9	TRBJ1-2	15
CASSTGLAGVGGYF	TRBV2	TRBJ2-5	14
CASSQTSGRRNEQFF	TRBV27	TRBJ2-1	15
CASSLGQGANGANVLTF	TRBV13	TRBJ2-6	17
CASSQDGSGGPGGELFF	TRBV3-1/TRBV3-2	TRBJ2-2	17
CAIRLEGLTYEQYF	TRBV6-5	TRBJ2-7	14
CASSFFSGGGETQYF	TRBV5-4	TRBJ2-5	15
CASSLRTGTNEKLFF	TRBV3-1/TRBV3-2	TRBJ1-4	15
CASSLRTGGNSPLHF	TRBV9	TRBJ1-6	15
CASSLGLGQQNEKLFF	TRBV5-4	TRBJ1-4	16
CASSIMEAGYTF	TRBV19	TRBJ1-2	12
CASSLGHWVTEAFF	TRBV19	TRBJ1-1	14
CASSITRNQPQHF	TRBV19	TRBJ1-5	13
CASSLLNSPLHF	TRBV27	TRBJ1-6	12
CASRTGYEQYF	TRBV27	TRBJ2-7	11
CASSSRTGVNEQYF	TRBV5-4	TRBJ2-7	14
CASRSGIYGYTF	TRBV9	TRBJ1-2	12
CASSIPPTSGAVVEQFF	TRBV19	TRBJ2-1	17
CASSLNRATEAFF	TRBV27	TRBJ1-1	13
CASSLWTSAPYEQFF	TRBV6-5	TRBJ2-1	15
CASSDPGSYTGELFF	TRBV19	TRBJ2-2	15
CASSRPTSGEYEQYF	TRBV7-9	TRBJ2-7	15
CASSLGADVDNSPLHF	TRBV28	TRBJ1-6	16
CASSQGEVGYTF	TRBV14	TRBJ1-2	12
CASSTSSGGRDTQYF	TRBV5-4	TRBJ2-3	15
CATSVAGGSTDTQYF	TRBV24-1	TRBJ2-3	15
CASSFWGQGYIQYF	TRBV5-5	TRBJ2-4	14
CASSLVSDTQYF	TRBV7-9	TRBJ2-3	12
CASSVSGSDTGELFF	TRBV6-4	TRBJ2-2	15